The 30 T cell receptor beta chains in this list originate from one sample, sequenced in a study of blood T cells in healthy people across ages. Then a second PCR, running roughly 7 to 11 cycles, was carried out with a sample-barcoded 5' primer and a J-beta primer mix. MiXCR, applied by TCRdb to the 5' RACE reads, yields one record per CDR3 protein. The sample records about 930,000 distinct CDR3 sequences, about 29% being singletons. These same data were also listed under a study on T cells of mothers and their children.

What was sequenced was blood. The receptors were sampled from a woman between 40 and 55 years old in good health.

This clonotype was detected many times. The J gene is TRBJ2-3, the V gene TRBV28; a weak D match, TRBD1 (7 bases). CDR3 size: 17 residues. Per germline, CDR1 MDHEN and CDR2 SYDVKM. Between the trimmed V and J ends, which lost 7 bases and 6 bases, there was a span of 26 bases. The CDR3 region has the DNA TGTGCCAGCACCCCAGGGGGGCTGAGGCTTGCTCGGGATACGCAGTATTTT. It is translated as CASTPGGLRLARDTQYF.

This chain joins TRBV20-1 and TRBJ1-6; the match to TRBD1 covers 9 bases. The J segment lost 10 bases and the V segment lost 1 base, leaving 5 bases of the junction unmatched. Germline CDR1 and CDR2: DFQATT and SNEGSKA (reference sequence). This CDR3 region has 14 residues. The CDR3 spells CSARVTGGLSPLHF. In DNA form, the CDR3 reads TGCAGTGCTAGAGTGACAGGGGGATTATCACCCCTCCACTTT.

This clonotype was picked up a small number of times. This sequence joins TRBV20-1 and TRBJ1-2; weak D call: TRBD1 (5 bases). The V gene lost 0 bases and the J gene lost 6 bases, with 17 bases spanning the gap. CDR1 and CDR2 from the germline V gene are DFQATT and SNEGSKA (reference sequence). CDR3 length equals 15 residues. The CDR3 DNA follows: TGCAGTGCTAGAGACTCATCACGGCCAGGGCATGGCTACACCTTC. Encoded protein: CSARDSSRPGHGYTF.

Remarks on this clonotype: The junction departs from germline at one end; a sequencing error may be responsible. The gene calls are TRBV5-1 and TRBJ2-7; 11 nucleotides agree with TRBD2. Germline lookup yields CDR1 SGHRS and CDR2 YFSETQ. CDR3 size: 15 residues. CDR3 region: CAGSFGTSGTYEQYF. CDR3 nucleotide sequence: TGCGCCGGCAGCTTCGGGACTAGCGGAACCTACGAGCAGTACTTC.

This clonotype was seen more than once but under ten times. V usage is TRBV24-1 and J usage is TRBJ2-1; 7 positions agree with TRBD1. The CDR3 totals 13 residues. The V gene's germline CDR1 is KGHDR and CDR2 SFDVKD. With 5 bases clipped from V and 12 bases from J, the junction kept 9 bases outside the gene matches. This CDR3 is CATSALTGDRQFF. CDR3 DNA sequence: TGTGCCACCAGTGCCCTGACCGGGGACAGGCAGTTCTTC.

J is TRBJ2-1 and V is TRBV4-3, with a weak D call TRBD1 (5 bases). The V end lost 0 bases, the J end lost 8 bases, and 29 bases lay between the germline ends. CDR1 and CDR2 from the germline V gene are LGHNA and YSLEER. The CDR3 covers 20 residues. This chain's CDR3 is CASSQEFILRFPRQFHEQFF. For the CDR3, the DNA is TGCGCCAGCAGCCAAGAATTCATCCTCCGATTCCCCAGACAGTTCCATGAGCAGTTCTTC.

As for this clonotype: This may stem from a read error, because a much larger clone lies one nucleotide away. The chain combines TRBV6-6 with TRBJ1-5; D is perhaps TRBD1 (5 bases). Germline loops: CDR1 MNHNY, CDR2 SVGAGI (reference sequence). This CDR3 contains 16 residues. The CDR3 loop is CASSYSGETLNRPQHF. As DNA, the CDR3 is TGTGCCAGCAGTTACTCAGGGGAGACCTTAAATCGGCCCCAGCATTTT.

The chain combines TRBV6-5 with TRBJ2-7, with 13 bases lining up with TRBD2. The J call may not be correct, given that the DNA end is closer to TRBJ2-5. Germline V gene data show CDR1 as MNHEY and CDR2 as SVGAGI. This CDR3 has 17 amino acids. CDR3 protein: CASSYGRTSGGAETQYF. The CDR3 coding sequence is TGTGCCAGCAGTTACGGTCGGACTAGCGGGGGAGCTGAGACCCAGTACTTC.

The J gene is TRBJ2-7, the V gene TRBV28, with TRBD1 identical over 8 bases. After removal of 7 bases from V and 5 bases from J, the junction contained 19 bases not matched to a gene. The CDR3 has 17 amino acids. Germline V gene lookup returns CDR1 MDHEN and CDR2 SYDVKM. CDR3 region: CASKPGQAISASHEQYF. The CDR3 nucleotides are TGTGCCAGCAAACCGGGACAGGCGATATCAGCGTCCCACGAGCAGTACTTC.

In this sample, this clonotype turned up many times. The genes are TRBV27 and TRBJ2-5; a weak D match, TRBD2 (6 bases). The V gene lost 2 bases and the J gene lost 5 bases, with 12 bases spanning the gap. CDR3 length equals 14 residues. Germline V gives CDR1 MNHEY, CDR2 SMNVEV (reference sequence). The CDR3 sequence: CASSLKGGWETQYF. Written as DNA, the CDR3 is TGTGCCAGCAGTTTAAAGGGAGGCTGGGAGACCCAGTACTTC.

This clonotype was counted between two and nine times. V usage is TRBV30 and J usage is TRBJ1-6; 7 bases are a match to TRBD1. The ends lost 3 bases at V and 10 bases at J; junction bases unmatched: 6. Germline V gene sequence: CDR1 GTSNPN, CDR2 SVGIG (reference sequence). CDR3 length equals 13 residues. CDR3 DNA: TGTGCCTGGAGACAGGGGTTCGAATCACCCCTCCACTTT. This encodes CAWRQGFESPLHF.

This clonotype came up a few times. The chain employs TRBV27 and TRBJ2-7; the D gene is possibly TRBD2 (5 bases). CDR1 is MNHEY, CDR2 SMNVEV, per germline (reference sequence). V was shortened by 2 bases and J by 4 bases, with 9 bases between the two germline ends. The CDR3 consists of 13 residues. The DNA of the CDR3 is TGTGCCAGCAGTTTACACTCGGGGTACGAGCAGTACTTC. This gives the protein CASSLHSGYEQYF.

This clonotype was counted ten times or more. The chain employs TRBV3-1 and TRBJ1-2; D ambiguous. The ends were cut back, 6 bases at V and 3 bases at J, with 11 bases in the middle. There are 13 residues in the CDR3. Per germline, CDR1 LGHDT and CDR2 YNNKEL (reference sequence). CDR3 sequence (DNA): TGTGCCAGCAGTCCCGACAATTACTATGGCTACACCTTC. It translates to CASSPDNYYGYTF.

The CDR3 reads CASTPRQGGSAGELFF. The CDR3 nucleotides read TGTGCCAGCACGCCAAGACAGGGTGGGAGCGCCGGGGAGCTGTTTTTT. The chain employs TRBV11-1 and TRBJ2-2, with 7 nucleotides matching TRBD1. J was trimmed by 6 bases and V by 7 bases; bases with no gene match: 14. Germline V gene lookup returns CDR1 SGHAT and CDR2 FQDESV (reference sequence). The CDR3 covers 16 residues.

The chain couples TRBV20-1 to TRBJ1-4, with TRBD1 identical over 7 bases. Germline loops: CDR1 DFQATT, CDR2 SNEGSKA (reference sequence). The J segment lost 5 bases and the V segment lost 3 bases, leaving 6 bases of the junction unmatched. This CDR3 region has 14 residues. This CDR3 is CSASPGQPNEKLFF. In DNA, the CDR3 is TGCAGTGCTAGTCCGGGACAGCCCAATGAAAAACTGTTTTTT.

This clonotype was recorded a few times. The chain links TRBV4-2 to TRBJ2-3; TRBD2 matches at 8 bases. Germline V gene data show CDR1 as LGHNA and CDR2 as YNFKEQ. V trimming: 0 bases; J trimming: 4 bases; junction bases outside the gene matches: 9. This CDR3 has 17 amino acids. The chain's CDR3 is CASSQEVRLASADTQYF. The CDR3 nucleotides are TGTGCCAGCAGCCAAGAAGTTAGACTAGCGTCGGCAGATACGCAGTATTTT.

This clonotype was recorded a few times. V usage is TRBV5-6 and J usage is TRBJ2-3; D call uncertain. The CDR3 consists of 16 residues. Germline CDR1 SGHDT, CDR2 YYEEEE. V dropped 1 base and J dropped 0 bases, with 12 bases sitting between them. The CDR3 here is CASSLKSLTSTDTQYF. CDR3 sequence (DNA): TGTGCCAGCAGCTTGAAGTCGCTAACTAGCACAGATACGCAGTATTTT.

This clonotype was seen at least ten times. V usage is TRBV27 and J usage is TRBJ2-1, with D perhaps matching TRBD2 (6 bases). Per the germline V gene, CDR1 is MNHEY and CDR2 is SMNVEV (reference sequence). This CDR3 has 14 amino acids. Deletions cut 3 bases from V and 9 bases from J, with 15 bases between. CDR3 sequence: CASSFGGTAREQFF. As DNA, the CDR3 is TGTGCCAGCAGTTTTGGGGGGACTGCCCGTGAGCAGTTCTTC.

This clonotype has only a few counts. The gene calls are TRBV9 and TRBJ2-1, with TRBD1 identical over 12 bases. CDR3 length equals 16 residues. V dropped 1 base and J dropped 8; count of bases not matched to a gene: 7. CDR1 and CDR2 from the germline V gene are SGDLS and YYNGEE. The CDR3 spells CASSVYGTGGEDEQFF. The CDR3 DNA reads as TGTGCCAGCAGCGTATACGGGACAGGGGGCGAAGATGAGCAGTTCTTC.

The V gene is TRBV7-2, the J gene TRBJ1-2; D not certain. V dropped 5 bases and J dropped 5 bases, with 18 bases sitting between them. The CDR3 loop spans 15 amino acids. Germline CDR1 SGHTA, CDR2 FQGNSA. CDR3 loop: CASSPKAGGGYGYTF. The DNA of the CDR3 is TGTGCCAGCAGCCCGAAGGCGGGCGGTGGTTATGGCTACACCTTC.

Turning to this clonotype: Given a much more abundant clone one base away, this may be a read error. The chain joins TRBV29-1 to TRBJ2-7; tentative D call: TRBD2 (6 bases). Germline CDR1 and CDR2: SQVTM and ANQGSEA. Trimming shortened V by 1 base and J by 7 bases, and 20 bases separated the two germline ends. The CDR3 contains 15 residues. The CDR3 reads CSVEARGTGTGEQYF. CDR3 nucleotides: TGCAGCGTTGAAGCCCGCGGTACGGGGACTGGTGAGCAGTACTTC.

Notes on this clonotype: This could be a read error, since a much larger clone is one nucleotide away. The J gene is TRBJ2-7, the V gene TRBV27; 8 nucleotides align to TRBD2. CDR3 length: 14 amino acids. Germline V CDR1 and CDR2: MNHEY, SMNVEV (reference sequence). Losses at the gene ends were 3 bases for V and 2 bases for J; bases not matched to a gene: 3. CDR3 sequence (DNA): TGTGCCAGCAGTTTTAGCGGGGACCCCTACGAGCAGTACTTC. Encoded protein: CASSFSGDPYEQYF.

This clonotype was seen more than once but under ten times. V usage is TRBV2 and J usage is TRBJ2-7; TRBD1 matches 8 bases. This CDR3 is built from 16 residues. Germline values: CDR1 SNHLY, CDR2 FYNNEI. The V segment lost 4 bases and the J segment 7 bases; nucleotides outside the gene matches: 15. The CDR3 loop reads CASSGYWDRQFNEQYF. For the CDR3, the DNA is TGTGCCAGCAGTGGATATTGGGACAGGCAATTCAATGAGCAGTACTTC.

This clonotype occurred a few times. The CDR3: CSARDQGGPGETQYF. CDR3 DNA: TGCAGTGCTAGAGATCAGGGCGGCCCCGGGGAGACCCAGTACTTC. The chain links TRBV20-1 to TRBJ2-5; weak D call: TRBD1 (5 bases). CDR3 length equals 15 residues. Trimming removed 0 bases at V and 5 bases at J, with 16 bases between. Germline V gene data show CDR1 as DFQATT and CDR2 as SNEGSKA (reference sequence).

In regard to this clonotype: This may be a read error: a much more frequent sequence differs by one nucleotide. V and J are TRBV6-5 and TRBJ2-1, with TRBD1 identical over 9 bases. Germline values: CDR1 MNHEY, CDR2 SVGAGI. CDR3 length: 14 residues. This chain's CDR3 is CACRGTGRGNEQFF. The CDR3 DNA reads TGTGCCTGCAGGGGGACAGGGCGAGGCAATGAGCAGTTCTTC.

This clonotype was found a few times. Here the CDR3 DNA reads TGTGCCAGCAGTCCGAAGGGCCTCCTCTATGGCTACACCTTC. Its protein is CASSPKGLLYGYTF. The chain joins TRBV12-3 or TRBV12-4 to TRBJ1-2; D gene unclear. The CDR3 totals 14 residues. The ends were cut back, 5 bases at V and 4 bases at J, with 14 bases in the middle.

The sample holds a few counts of this clonotype. The gene calls are TRBV30 and TRBJ2-7; 9 positions match TRBD1. The CDR3 has 15 residues. CDR1 GTSNPN and CDR2 SVGIG come from the germline V gene (reference sequence). Trimming at V came to 5 bases and at J to 1 base, leaving 9 bases not matched to a gene. CDR3 amino acids: CAWEKGTGLSYEQYF. As DNA, the CDR3 is TGTGCCTGGGAGAAAGGGACAGGGTTATCCTACGAGCAGTACTTC.

The chain recombines TRBV27 with TRBJ1-5, with TRBD1 matching over 8 bases. V trimming: 1 base; J trimming: 2 bases; junction bases outside the gene matches: 19. This CDR3 has 21 residues. The germline V gene has CDR1 MNHEY and CDR2 SMNVEV (reference sequence). CDR3 region: CASSLLSAPGAGGEGNQPQHF. CDR3 nucleotides: TGTGCCAGCAGTTTATTATCGGCCCCCGGCGCAGGGGGCGAAGGCAATCAGCCCCAGCATTTT.

About this clonotype itself: A much more abundant neighbour one base away suggests this may be a read error. The chain joins TRBV9 to TRBJ2-1; D is perhaps TRBD1 (5 bases). The CDR3 is 14 residues long. The germline V and J ends were trimmed by 4 bases and 10 bases, with 18 bases remaining between them. Germline values: CDR1 SGDLS, CDR2 YYNGEE. The CDR3 spells CASSLDRLSDEQFF. In DNA form, the CDR3 reads TGTGCCAGCAGCCTAGACAGACTCTCGGACGAGCAGTTCTTC.

The rearrangement uses TRBV28 and TRBJ2-7, with TRBD1 as a possible D gene (6 bases). Looked up from germline, CDR1 is MDHEN and CDR2 is SYDVKM. The CDR3 is 14 residues long. V dropped 5 bases and J dropped 7 bases, with 18 bases sitting between them. The CDR3 protein is CASSKWDTGREQYF. DNA of the CDR3: TGTGCCAGCAGTAAGTGGGACACGGGTAGGGAGCAGTACTTC.